These 32 T cell receptor beta chains share one sample of origin, sequenced in a study of blood T cell repertoires in COVID-19. TCRdb keeps only in-frame clones here, not all; method: immunoSEQ multiplex PCR. The sample includes 75,000 to 90,000 clones, less than 95% of them seen just once. Sequencing was performed on peripheral blood. The receptor source for this set is a man between 18 and 29 years old with COVID-19, enrolled during active disease.

V and J are TRBV29-1 and TRBJ1-2; D unresolved. The CDR3 is made up of 12 amino acids. Trimming left V 4 bases short and J 8 bases short, with 14 bases between. Germline values: CDR1 SQVTM, CDR2 ANQGSEA. Written as DNA, the CDR3 is TGCAGCGTTGGGGAAGGGAGAGGAGGCTACACCTTC. Its protein is CSVGEGRGGYTF.

The table lists this clone with a few counts. The gene calls are TRBV6-6 and TRBJ2-7, with 7 bases fitting TRBD1. The CDR3 is 15 residues long. J lost 2 bases, V lost 0 bases, and 4 bases had no gene match. Germline CDR1 reads MNHNY; CDR2 reads SVGAGI (reference sequence). The CDR3 region is CASSYSRTGTYEQYF. The CDR3 region has the DNA TGTGCCAGCAGTTACTCCCGGACAGGAACCTACGAGCAGTACTTC.

This clone came up a few times. The V gene is TRBV27, the J gene TRBJ1-5, with D possibly TRBD1 on 5 matching bases. The CDR3 spans 15 residues. Trimming left V 0 bases short and J 9 bases short, with 15 bases between. Germline lookup yields CDR1 MNHEY and CDR2 SMNVEV (reference sequence). For the CDR3, the DNA is TGTGCCAGCAGTTTATCTTGGGGGAGGGGATGGCCCCAGCATTTT. This gives the protein CASSLSWGRGWPQHF.

The genes are TRBV14 and TRBJ2-4; perhaps TRBD1 as D (6 bases). CDR1 is SGHDN, CDR2 FVKESK, per germline. Trimming removed 0 bases from V and 7 bases from J, with 7 bases in between. The CDR3 has 13 residues. CDR3 in DNA: TGTGCCAGCAGCCAAGACAGGGGCAACATTCAGTACTTC. It is translated as CASSQDRGNIQYF.

In nucleotides, the CDR3 is TGTGCCAGCAGCGCGACCTGGACAGATGGAAACACCATATATTTT. This translates into CASSATWTDGNTIYF. The chain uses TRBV7-9 and TRBJ1-3; maybe TRBD1 (6 bases). Germline lookup yields CDR1 SEHNR and CDR2 FQNEAQ (reference sequence). The CDR3 totals 15 residues. V gave up 5 bases and J gave up 3 bases, with 14 bases separating them. The whole variable domain, remainder taken from reference TRBV7-9 and TRBJ1-3, is DTGVSQNPRHKITKRGQNVTFRCDPISEHNRLYWYRQTLGQGPEFLTYFQNEAQLEKSRLLSDRFSAERPKGSFSTLEIQRTEQGDSAMYLCASSATWTDGNTIYFGEGSWLTVV.

This sequence joins TRBV9 and TRBJ2-2, with D tentatively TRBD1 (6 bases). CDR3 length: 17 residues. Germline lookup yields CDR1 SGDLS and CDR2 YYNGEE. V was trimmed by 3 bases and J by 3 bases, leaving 18 bases between them. Here the CDR3 DNA reads TGTGCCAGCAGCGCCCCCAGACAGGACATGGACACCGGGGAGCTGTTTTTT. As protein: CASSAPRQDMDTGELFF.

This clone was observed once. The gene calls are TRBV4-3 and TRBJ1-1, with 10 bases lining up with TRBD1. The ends lost 4 bases at V and 8 bases at J; junction bases unmatched: 13. CDR3 length: 16 amino acids. The germline CDR1 and CDR2 sequences are LGHNA and YSLEER. In nucleotides, the CDR3 is TGCGCCAGCAGCCCCCTCGGGGACAGGGGAGTAGGGGAAGCTTTCTTT. Translation: CASSPLGDRGVGEAFF.

The chain has TRBV30 and TRBJ2-1, with TRBD2 as a possible D gene (5 bases). V gave up 1 base and J gave up 6 bases, with 22 bases separating them. The CDR3 totals 17 residues. Germline CDR1 and CDR2: GTSNPN and SVGIG (reference sequence). CDR3 region: CAWSDKRTGRLTNEQFF. The CDR3, as DNA: TGTGCCTGGAGTGACAAAAGGACGGGGAGACTAACCAATGAGCAGTTCTTC. Drawing the rest from reference TRBV30 and TRBJ2-1, the complete variable domain is SQTIHQWPATLVQPVGSPLSLECTVEGTSNPNLYWYRQAAGRGLQLLFYSVGIGQISSEVPQNLSASRPQDRQFILSSKKLLLSDSGFYLCAWSDKRTGRLTNEQFFGPGTRLTVL.

The chain's CDR3 is CASSGAPIRGQYF. The CDR3 DNA follows: TGTGCCAGCAGTGGAGCGCCAATCCGAGGGCAGTACTTC. The chain is built from TRBV2 and TRBJ2-7; no definite D call. The V end was cut by 4 bases, the J end by 9 bases, with 16 bases between. Germline lookup yields CDR1 SNHLY and CDR2 FYNNEI. The CDR3 has 13 amino acids.

The V gene is TRBV4-2, the J gene TRBJ1-6; no definite D call. The CDR3 is 17 amino acids. Germline V CDR1 and CDR2: LGHNA, YNFKEQ. V was pared by 0 bases and J by 5 bases, with 14 bases between. The CDR3 DNA reads TGTGCCAGCAGCCAAGAACCGCAGGCCACTCATAATTCACCCCTCCACTTT. Translated: CASSQEPQATHNSPLHF.

This chain connects TRBV2 to TRBJ1-2; D is undetermined. CDR1 is SNHLY, CDR2 FYNNEI, per germline. The CDR3 is made up of 12 amino acids. V gave up 6 bases and J gave up 4 bases, with 9 bases separating them. The CDR3 sequence: CASRDLIYGYTF. The CDR3 DNA sequence: TGTGCCAGCAGGGACTTAATCTATGGCTACACCTTC.

This rearrangement joins TRBV7-9 to TRBJ1-5; 8 bases match TRBD1. The CDR3 has 13 residues. Germline loops: CDR1 SEHNR, CDR2 FQNEAQ (reference sequence). Unmatched junction bases numbered 3, after V lost 6 bases and J lost 5 bases. CDR3 nucleotide sequence: TGTGCCAGCAGTTTACAGGGGGATCAGCCCCAGCATTTT. It is translated as CASSLQGDQPQHF.

The chain employs TRBV4-3 and TRBJ2-7, with D perhaps TRBD1 (5 bases). Per germline, CDR1 LGHNA and CDR2 YSLEER. Trimming took off 0 bases at V and 5 bases at J, with 11 bases between the two ends. The CDR3 spans 14 residues. CDR3: CASSQEQASHEQYF. CDR3 DNA: TGCGCCAGCAGCCAAGAACAGGCGTCCCACGAGCAGTACTTC.

V gene TRBV28 combines with J gene TRBJ2-7; perhaps TRBD1 as D (6 bases). CDR3 length: 12 amino acids. With 5 bases removed from V and 4 bases from J, the gap between germline ends came to 9 bases. The germline gives CDR1 MDHEN, CDR2 SYDVKM. In DNA form, the CDR3 reads TGTGCCAGCAGTGCACAGGGTTACGAGCAGTACTTC. As protein: CASSAQGYEQYF. The full variable domain, completed using reference TRBV28 and TRBJ2-7, is DVKVTQSSRYLVKRTGEKVFLECVQDMDHENMFWYRQDPGLGLRLIYFSYDVKMKEKGDIPEGYSVSREKKERFSLILESASTNQTSMYLCASSAQGYEQYFGPGTRLTVT.

J is TRBJ2-1 and V is TRBV24-1, with D possibly being TRBD2 (6 bases). CDR3 length equals 13 residues. V gave up 7 bases and J gave up 5 bases, with 11 bases separating them. Germline CDR1 reads KGHDR; CDR2 reads SFDVKD. The CDR3, as DNA: TGTGCCACCAGGGGGGGTGCCCACAATGAGCAGTTCTTC. Translation gives CATRGGAHNEQFF.

This clone was found once. The J gene is TRBJ2-7, the V gene TRBV4-3, with TRBD2 identical over 9 bases. This CDR3 has 16 residues. CDR1 and CDR2 from the germline V gene are LGHNA and YSLEER. V dropped 0 bases and J dropped 1; count of bases not matched to a gene: 4. CDR3 sequence: CASSQEIAGESYEQYF. The CDR3, as DNA: TGCGCCAGCAGCCAAGAAATAGCGGGGGAATCCTACGAGCAGTACTTC.

This clone was seen a single time. This chain joins TRBV4-3 and TRBJ2-1; D gene ambiguous. The CDR3 totals 14 residues. V lost 6 bases and J 0 bases, leaving 9 bases between the germline ends. Germline V lookup: CDR1 LGHNA, CDR2 YSLEER. CDR3 sequence (DNA): TGCGCCAGCAGACACAGCCCCTCCTACAATGAGCAGTTCTTC. Translated: CASRHSPSYNEQFF.

The V gene is TRBV5-6, the J gene TRBJ2-7; 10 bases agree with TRBD1. CDR3 size: 15 residues. The V gene end was trimmed by 5 bases and the J gene end by 3 bases; junction bases not matched to a gene: 8. Germline V gene data show CDR1 as SGHDT and CDR2 as YYEEEE. CDR3 DNA sequence: TGTGCCAGCAGTCAACCGGGACAGGGGTACTACGAGCAGTACTTC. Protein product: CASSQPGQGYYEQYF.

This clone was recorded a few times. This rearrangement joins TRBV27 to TRBJ2-2; no firm D call. The germline gives CDR1 MNHEY, CDR2 SMNVEV (reference sequence). This CDR3 comprises 13 residues. V lost 3 bases to trimming and J lost 1 base, with 3 bases between them. The CDR3 bases are TGTGCCAGCAGTTTTATGAACACCGGGGAGCTGTTTTTT. Translated, it gives CASSFMNTGELFF.

This chain connects TRBV7-8 to TRBJ1-5, with a tentative D call TRBD1 (6 bases). Germline lookup yields CDR1 SGHVS and CDR2 FQNEAQ. The CDR3 is 13 residues long. Between the trimmed V and J ends, which lost 1 base and 7 bases, there was a span of 8 bases. CDR3 region: CASSLGGLQPQHF. DNA of the CDR3: TGTGCCAGCAGCTTAGGGGGGCTCCAGCCCCAGCATTTT.

V gene TRBV6-5 combines with J gene TRBJ2-7; TRBD2 is a possible D gene (5 bases). Trimming took off 6 bases at V and 4 bases at J, with 16 bases between the two ends. The CDR3 sequence is 14 residues long. Germline CDR1 and CDR2: MNHEY and SVGAGI. CDR3 in amino acids: CASSRTTKGYEQYF. The DNA of the CDR3 is TGTGCCAGCAGCCGCACGACTAAGGGTTACGAGCAGTACTTC.

In DNA, the CDR3 is TGTGCCTGGACAGGAGCCTCTAACTATGGCTACACCTTC. Translation gives CAWTGASNYGYTF. The J gene is TRBJ1-2, the V gene TRBV7-2; 7 bases agree with TRBD1. The germline V gene has CDR1 SGHTA and CDR2 FQGNSA. This CDR3 has 13 amino acids. V shed 11 bases and J 0 bases; nucleotides not matched to a gene: 6. The full variable domain, rest sourced from reference TRBV7-2 and TRBJ1-2, is GAGVSQSPSNKVTEKGKDVELRCDPISGHTALYWYRQSLGQGLEFLIYFQGNSAPDKSGLPSDRFSAERTGGSVSTLTIQRTQQEDSAVYLCAWTGASNYGYTFGSGTRLTVV.

This clone was picked up one time. The V and J genes are TRBV12-5 and TRBJ1-1, with no clear D. The CDR3 is made up of 14 amino acids. V was pared by 3 bases and J by 1 base, with 9 bases between. CDR1 and CDR2 from the germline V gene are LGHNT and FRNRAP. The CDR3 DNA is TGTGCTAGTGGTTTCTCGACGGGGAACACTGAAGCTTTCTTT. Its protein is CASGFSTGNTEAFF. The complete variable domain, with remaining parts taken from reference TRBV12-5 and TRBJ1-1, reads DARVTQTPRHKVTEMGQEVTMRCQPILGHNTVFWYRQTMMQGLELLAYFRNRAPLDDSGMPKDRFSAEMPDATLATLKIQPSEPRDSAVYFCASGFSTGNTEAFFGQGTRLTVV.

Of note for this clone: Sequence at one end of the junction differs from germline and may be a read error. V gene TRBV30 combines with J gene TRBJ1-4, with 8 bases matching TRBD1. Germline V gene data show CDR1 as GTSNPN and CDR2 as SVGIG (reference sequence). This CDR3 is 15 amino acids long. Here the CDR3 DNA reads TGTGCCTGGGGGCTTTCCGGGACAGGATATGAAAAACTGCTTTTT. This gives the protein CAWGLSGTGYEKLLF.

This chain joins TRBV6-6 and TRBJ2-3; tentatively, D is TRBD2 (6 bases). The CDR3 runs to 15 residues. Germline V gene sequence: CDR1 MNHNY, CDR2 SVGAGI (reference sequence). Trimming left V 0 bases short and J 3 bases short, with 10 bases between. CDR3 DNA sequence: TGTGCCAGCAGTTACTCGAGAGGGAGGACAGATACGCAGTATTTT. Translation gives CASSYSRGRTDTQYF.

The genes are TRBV19 and TRBJ1-2; TRBD1 aligns across 7 bases. This CDR3 comprises 14 residues. J lost 4 bases, V lost 7 bases, and 9 bases had no gene match. Germline lookup yields CDR1 LNHDA and CDR2 SQIVND (reference sequence). The CDR3 spells CASTPGQRVYGYTF. CDR3 coding DNA: TGTGCCAGTACTCCGGGACAGCGCGTCTATGGCTACACCTTC.

The rearrangement links TRBV2 to TRBJ2-2, with TRBD1 identical over 11 bases. Germline lookup yields CDR1 SNHLY and CDR2 FYNNEI. This CDR3 contains 14 residues. Trimming cost V 4 bases and J 7 bases; bases outside gene matches: 2. The chain's CDR3 is CASSGDRGNGELFF. DNA for the CDR3: TGTGCCAGCAGTGGGGACAGGGGGAACGGGGAGCTGTTTTTT.

To note about this clone: Germline is not matched at one junction end, which may reflect a read error. The J gene is TRBJ1-4, the V gene TRBV28; perhaps TRBD1 as D (5 bases). Germline V gene sequence: CDR1 MDHEN, CDR2 SYDVKM. This CDR3 has 13 amino acids. The CDR3, as DNA: TGTGCCAGCAGTCGGACATTTGTCGGAAAACTGCTTTTT. Encoded protein: CASSRTFVGKLLF.

The genes are TRBV6-5 and TRBJ1-1; D unresolved. The CDR3 extends over 13 amino acids. From germline, CDR1 is MNHEY and CDR2 SVGAGI. Trimming stripped 8 bases from V and 6 bases from J, with 16 bases between. The CDR3, as DNA: TGTGCCAGCGTCGCGGGAAGGAGGGCTGAAGCTTTCTTT. This encodes CASVAGRRAEAFF.

This clone was detected once. This chain links TRBV7-2 with TRBJ1-5, with 9 nucleotides matching TRBD1. This CDR3 has 16 amino acids. Per the germline V gene, CDR1 is SGHTA and CDR2 is FQGNSA. The V segment lost 0 bases and the J segment 5 bases; nucleotides outside the gene matches: 5. CDR3 bases: TGTGCCAGCAGCTTAGCGGCGGGACAGGGCTATCAGCCCCAGCATTTT. Translation: CASSLAAGQGYQPQHF. The whole variable domain, filled in from reference TRBV7-2 and TRBJ1-5, reads GAGVSQSPSNKVTEKGKDVELRCDPISGHTALYWYRQSLGQGLEFLIYFQGNSAPDKSGLPSDRFSAERTGGSVSTLTIQRTQQEDSAVYLCASSLAAGQGYQPQHFGDGTRLSIL.

This chain uses TRBV7-8 with TRBJ2-7, with 13 nucleotides matching TRBD2. Losses at the gene ends were 5 bases for V and 2 bases for J; bases not matched to a gene: 6. The CDR3 loop spans 16 amino acids. Per the germline V gene, CDR1 is SGHVS and CDR2 is FQNEAQ. CDR3 region: CASSGRTSGSTYEQYF. CDR3 bases: TGTGCCAGCAGCGGCCGGACTAGCGGGAGTACCTACGAGCAGTACTTC.

The genes are TRBV6-5 and TRBJ1-2, with 7 bases aligning to TRBD1. Germline assignment: CDR1 MNHEY and CDR2 SVGAGI. The V gene end was trimmed by 7 bases and the J gene end by 12 bases; junction bases not matched to a gene: 11. The CDR3 extends over 12 amino acids. The CDR3 region is CASTLLQGGHTF. CDR3 sequence (DNA): TGTGCCAGCACTCTACTTCAGGGGGGCCACACCTTC.